This entry is about one T cell receptor beta chain. The antigen remains unidentified. The junction differs from germline at one of its ends, possibly a read error. Both 60 Vbeta primers and 13 Jbeta primers went into the PCR. The method was immunoSEQ multiplex PCR; TCRdb's version includes in-frame clones alone and lacks a portion of them. The table lists 95,000 to 120,000 clones, around 82% of them singletons, with approximately 5% in the top ten. The sample is drawn from a study of cytomegalovirus exposure and HLA in healthy donors. As for the study in general: Of all 370 or so donors who were genotyped, under 90% belonged to the Caucasian-associated ancestry cluster. Whole-study results and caveats: Most of the CMV-associated TCR beta chains (in a later analysis) appeared to be HLA-restricted. Analysis was performed later, and it showed HLA-associated TCR beta chains to be more clonally expanded than equally common others. An analysis done earlier found most TCR beta V segments productive about 87% or about 30% of the time.

The CDR3 runs to 12 residues. CDR1 and CDR2 from the germline V gene are SGHRS and YFSETQ. The receptor's source is a woman in her thirties in good health and CMV-seropositive. The rearrangement links TRBV5-1 to TRBJ1-6, with D perhaps matching TRBD1 (5 bases). Sequencing used PBMCs. The CDR3 sequence: CASRVLGTRVPF. CDR3 nucleotides: TGCGCCAGCAGGGTTCTCGGGACTAGAGTTCCCTTT.